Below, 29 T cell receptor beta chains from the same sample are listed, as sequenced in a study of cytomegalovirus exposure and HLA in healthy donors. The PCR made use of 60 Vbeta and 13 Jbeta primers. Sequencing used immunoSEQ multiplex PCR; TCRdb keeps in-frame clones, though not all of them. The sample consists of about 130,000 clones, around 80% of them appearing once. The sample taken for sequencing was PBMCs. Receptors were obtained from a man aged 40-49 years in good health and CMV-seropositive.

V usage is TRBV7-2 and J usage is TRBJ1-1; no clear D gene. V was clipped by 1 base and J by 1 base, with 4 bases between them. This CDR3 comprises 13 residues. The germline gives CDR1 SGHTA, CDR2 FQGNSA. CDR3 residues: CASSLEQNTEAFF. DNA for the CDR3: TGTGCCAGCAGCTTAGAGCAGAACACTGAAGCTTTCTTT.

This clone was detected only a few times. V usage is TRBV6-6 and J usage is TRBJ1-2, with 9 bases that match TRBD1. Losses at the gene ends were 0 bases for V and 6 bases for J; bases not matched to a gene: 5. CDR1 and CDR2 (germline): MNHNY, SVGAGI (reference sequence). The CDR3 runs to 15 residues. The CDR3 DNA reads TGTGCCAGCAGTTACTCCGGGACAGGGTGGCATGGCTACACCTTC. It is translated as CASSYSGTGWHGYTF.

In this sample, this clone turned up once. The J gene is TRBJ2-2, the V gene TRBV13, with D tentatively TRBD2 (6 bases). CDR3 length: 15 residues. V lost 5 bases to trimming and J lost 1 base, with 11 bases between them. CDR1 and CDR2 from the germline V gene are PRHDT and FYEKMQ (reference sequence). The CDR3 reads CASSRWGGNTGELFF. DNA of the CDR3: TGTGCCAGCAGCCGCTGGGGAGGGAACACCGGGGAGCTGTTTTTT. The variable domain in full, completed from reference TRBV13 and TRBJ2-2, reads AAGVIQSPRHLIKEKRETATLKCYPIPRHDTVYWYQQGPGQDPQFLISFYEKMQSDKGSIPDRFSAQQFSDYHSELNMSSLELGDSALYFCASSRWGGNTGELFFGEGSRLTVL.

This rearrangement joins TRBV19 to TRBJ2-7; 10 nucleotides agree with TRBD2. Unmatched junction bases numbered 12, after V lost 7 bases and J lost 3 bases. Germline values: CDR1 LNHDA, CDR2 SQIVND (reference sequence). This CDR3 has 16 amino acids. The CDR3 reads CASTASGSVKDYEQYF. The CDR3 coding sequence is TGTGCCAGTACGGCTAGCGGGAGTGTTAAGGACTACGAGCAGTACTTC.

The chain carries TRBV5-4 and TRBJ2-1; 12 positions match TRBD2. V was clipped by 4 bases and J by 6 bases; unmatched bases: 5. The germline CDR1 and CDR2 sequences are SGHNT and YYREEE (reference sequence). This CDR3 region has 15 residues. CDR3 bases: TGTGCCAGCAGCCGGACTAGCGGGAACCCCAATGAGCAGTTCTTC. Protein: CASSRTSGNPNEQFF.

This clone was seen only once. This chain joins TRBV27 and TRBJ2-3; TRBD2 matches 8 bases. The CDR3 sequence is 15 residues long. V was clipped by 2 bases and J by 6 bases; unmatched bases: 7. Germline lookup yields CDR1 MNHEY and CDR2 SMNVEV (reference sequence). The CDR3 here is CASSLSGSRGDTQYF. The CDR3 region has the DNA TGTGCCAGCAGTTTAAGCGGGAGTCGGGGCGATACGCAGTATTTT.

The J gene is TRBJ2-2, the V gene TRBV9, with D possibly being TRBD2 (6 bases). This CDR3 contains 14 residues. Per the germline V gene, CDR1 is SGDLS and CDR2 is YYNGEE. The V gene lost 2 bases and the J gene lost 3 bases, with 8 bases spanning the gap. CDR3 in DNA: TGTGCCAGCAGCGTCGGAGGGCACACCGGGGAGCTGTTTTTT. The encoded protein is CASSVGGHTGELFF.

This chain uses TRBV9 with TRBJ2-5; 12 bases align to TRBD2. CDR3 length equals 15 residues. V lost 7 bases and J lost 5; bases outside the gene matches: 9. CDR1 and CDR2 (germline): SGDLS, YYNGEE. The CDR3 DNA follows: TGTGCCAGCGGTGCTAGCGGGAGGGCCGGGGAGACCCAGTACTTC. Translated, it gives CASGASGRAGETQYF.

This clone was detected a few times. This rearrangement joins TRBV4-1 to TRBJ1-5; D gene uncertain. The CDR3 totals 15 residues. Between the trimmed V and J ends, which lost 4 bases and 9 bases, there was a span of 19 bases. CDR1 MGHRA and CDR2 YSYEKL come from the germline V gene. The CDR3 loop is CASSPKIAQALPQHF. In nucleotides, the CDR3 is TGCGCCAGCAGCCCAAAGATAGCCCAAGCGCTGCCCCAGCATTTT.

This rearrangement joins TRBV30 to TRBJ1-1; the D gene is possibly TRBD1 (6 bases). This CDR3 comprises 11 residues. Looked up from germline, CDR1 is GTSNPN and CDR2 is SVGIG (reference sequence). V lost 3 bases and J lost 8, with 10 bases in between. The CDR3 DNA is TGTGCCTGGAGCAGAGACAGGGAAGCTTTCTTT. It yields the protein CAWSRDREAFF. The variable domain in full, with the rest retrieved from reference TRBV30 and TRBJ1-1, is SQTIHQWPATLVQPVGSPLSLECTVEGTSNPNLYWYRQAAGRGLQLLFYSVGIGQISSEVPQNLSASRPQDRQFILSSKKLLLSDSGFYLCAWSRDREAFFGQGTRLTVV.

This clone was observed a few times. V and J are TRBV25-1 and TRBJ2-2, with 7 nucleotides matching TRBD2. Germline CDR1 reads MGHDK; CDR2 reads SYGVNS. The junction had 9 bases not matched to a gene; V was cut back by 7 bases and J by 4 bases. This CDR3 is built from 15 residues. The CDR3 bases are TGTGCCAGCAAAAAGAGGGAGGGATTCACCGGGGAGCTGTTTTTT. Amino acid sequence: CASKKREGFTGELFF.

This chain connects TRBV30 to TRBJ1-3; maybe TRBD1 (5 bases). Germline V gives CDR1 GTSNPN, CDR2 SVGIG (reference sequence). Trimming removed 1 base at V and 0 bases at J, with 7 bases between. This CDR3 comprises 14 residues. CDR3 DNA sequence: TGTGCCTGGAGTGGGGGCTTCTCTGGAAACACCATATATTTT. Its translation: CAWSGGFSGNTIYF.

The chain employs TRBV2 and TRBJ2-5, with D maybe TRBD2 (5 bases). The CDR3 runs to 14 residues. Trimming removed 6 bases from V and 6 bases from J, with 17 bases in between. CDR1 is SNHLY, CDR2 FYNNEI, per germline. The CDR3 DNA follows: TGTGCCAGCAGCCCCGACTTGGTCGGGAAGACCCAGTACTTC. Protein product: CASSPDLVGKTQYF.

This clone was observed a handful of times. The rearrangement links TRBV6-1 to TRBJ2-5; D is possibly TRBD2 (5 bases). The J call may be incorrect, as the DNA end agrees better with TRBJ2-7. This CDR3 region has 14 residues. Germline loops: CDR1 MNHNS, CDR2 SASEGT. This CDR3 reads CASSERLTSYEQYF. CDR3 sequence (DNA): TGTGCCAGCAGTGAGAGACTAACCTCCTACGAGCAGTACTTC.

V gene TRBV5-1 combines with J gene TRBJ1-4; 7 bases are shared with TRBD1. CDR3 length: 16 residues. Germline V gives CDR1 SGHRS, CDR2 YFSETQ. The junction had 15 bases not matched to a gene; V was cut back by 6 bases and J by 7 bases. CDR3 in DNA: TGCGCCAGCAAACCCGGGACAGATTATGGGGGTGAAAAACTGTTTTTT. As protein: CASKPGTDYGGEKLFF.

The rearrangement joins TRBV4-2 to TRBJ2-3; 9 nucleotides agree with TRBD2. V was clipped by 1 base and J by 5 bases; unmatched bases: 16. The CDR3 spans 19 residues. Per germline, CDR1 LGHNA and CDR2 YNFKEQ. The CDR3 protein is CASSQAAGGGGVAGDTQYF. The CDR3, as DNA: TGTGCCAGCAGCCAAGCAGCGGGAGGCGGGGGAGTAGCTGGAGATACGCAGTATTTT.

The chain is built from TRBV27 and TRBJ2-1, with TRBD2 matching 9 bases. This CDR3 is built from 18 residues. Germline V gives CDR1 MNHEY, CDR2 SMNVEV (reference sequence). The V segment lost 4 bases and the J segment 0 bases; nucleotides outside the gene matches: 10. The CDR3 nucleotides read TGTGCCAGCAGTTACTTGGCGGGAGGGCCCAGCTCCTACAATGAGCAGTTCTTC. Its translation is CASSYLAGGPSSYNEQFF.

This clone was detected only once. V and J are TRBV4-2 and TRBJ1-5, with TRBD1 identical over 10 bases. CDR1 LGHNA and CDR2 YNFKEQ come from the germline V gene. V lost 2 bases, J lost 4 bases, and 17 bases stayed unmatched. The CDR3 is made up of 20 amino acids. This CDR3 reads CASSQPMPNSGTGDNQPQHF. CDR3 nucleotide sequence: TGTGCCAGCAGCCAACCAATGCCTAACTCCGGGACAGGGGATAATCAGCCCCAGCATTTT.

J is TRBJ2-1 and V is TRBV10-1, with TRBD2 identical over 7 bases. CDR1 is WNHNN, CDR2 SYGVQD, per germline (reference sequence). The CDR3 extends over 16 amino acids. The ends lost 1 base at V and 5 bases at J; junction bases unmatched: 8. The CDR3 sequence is CASSEYISGNNNEQFF. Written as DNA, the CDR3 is TGCGCCAGCAGTGAGTACATAAGCGGGAACAACAATGAGCAGTTCTTC.

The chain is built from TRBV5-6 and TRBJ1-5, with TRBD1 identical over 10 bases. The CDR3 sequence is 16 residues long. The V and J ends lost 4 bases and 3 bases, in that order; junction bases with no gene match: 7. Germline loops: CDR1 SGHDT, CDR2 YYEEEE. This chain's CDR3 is CASSPKGQGLNQPQHF. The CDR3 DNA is TGTGCCAGCAGCCCTAAGGGACAGGGGCTCAATCAGCCCCAGCATTTT.

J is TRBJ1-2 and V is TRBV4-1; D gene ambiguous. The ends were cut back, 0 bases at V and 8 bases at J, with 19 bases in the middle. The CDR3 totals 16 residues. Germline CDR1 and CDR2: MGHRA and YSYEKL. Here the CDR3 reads CASSQDRLPVSGGYTF. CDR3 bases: TGCGCCAGCAGCCAAGATCGATTACCAGTTTCGGGGGGCTACACCTTC.

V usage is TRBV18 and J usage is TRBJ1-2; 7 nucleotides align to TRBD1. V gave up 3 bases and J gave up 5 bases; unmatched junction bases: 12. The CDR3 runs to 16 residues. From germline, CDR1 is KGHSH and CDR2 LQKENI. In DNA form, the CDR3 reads TGTGCCAGCTCACCGTCCAAGGGGGCGGAGGGATATGGCTACACCTTC. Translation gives CASSPSKGAEGYGYTF.

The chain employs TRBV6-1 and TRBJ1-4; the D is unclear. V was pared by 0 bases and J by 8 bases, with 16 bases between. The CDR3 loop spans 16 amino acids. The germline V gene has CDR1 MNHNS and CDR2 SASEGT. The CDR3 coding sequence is TGTGCCAGCAGTGAAGCGAAGATATCCTTGAGGGAAAAACTGTTTTTT. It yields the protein CASSEAKISLREKLFF.

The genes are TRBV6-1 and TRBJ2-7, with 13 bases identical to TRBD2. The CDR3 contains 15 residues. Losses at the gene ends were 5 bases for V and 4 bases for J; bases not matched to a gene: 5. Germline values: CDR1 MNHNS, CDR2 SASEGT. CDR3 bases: TGTGCCAGCAGTAGGACTAGCGGGAGTATTTACGAGCAGTACTTC. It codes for CASSRTSGSIYEQYF.

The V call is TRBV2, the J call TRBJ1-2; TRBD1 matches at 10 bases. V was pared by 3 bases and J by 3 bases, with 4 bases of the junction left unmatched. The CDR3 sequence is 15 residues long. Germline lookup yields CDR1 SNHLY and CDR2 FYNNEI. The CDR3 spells CASSEGQGSYYGYTF. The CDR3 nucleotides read TGTGCCAGCAGTGAGGGACAGGGGTCGTACTATGGCTACACCTTC.

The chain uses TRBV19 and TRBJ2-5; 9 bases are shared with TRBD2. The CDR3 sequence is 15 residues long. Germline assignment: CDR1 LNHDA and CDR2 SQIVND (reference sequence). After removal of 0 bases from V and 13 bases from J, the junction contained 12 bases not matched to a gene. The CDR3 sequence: CASSIDLSLAGTSYF. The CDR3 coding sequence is TGTGCCAGTAGTATAGATCTATCCCTAGCGGGAACTTCGTACTTC. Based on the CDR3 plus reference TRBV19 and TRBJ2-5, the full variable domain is DGGITQSPKYLFRKEGQNVTLSCEQNLNHDAMYWYRQDPGQGLRLIYYSQIVNDFQKGDIAEGYSVSREKKESFPLTVTSAQKNPTAFYLCASSIDLSLAGTSYFGPGTRLLVL.

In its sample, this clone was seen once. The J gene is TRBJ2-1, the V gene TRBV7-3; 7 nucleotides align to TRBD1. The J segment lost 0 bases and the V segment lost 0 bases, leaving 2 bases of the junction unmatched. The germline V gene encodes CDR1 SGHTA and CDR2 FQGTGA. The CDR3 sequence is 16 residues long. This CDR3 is CASSLTGQASYNEQFF. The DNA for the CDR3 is TGTGCCAGCAGCTTAACTGGACAGGCCTCCTACAATGAGCAGTTCTTC.

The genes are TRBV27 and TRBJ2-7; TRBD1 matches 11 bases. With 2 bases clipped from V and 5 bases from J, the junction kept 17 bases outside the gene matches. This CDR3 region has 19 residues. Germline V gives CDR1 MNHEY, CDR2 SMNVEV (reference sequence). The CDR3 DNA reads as TGTGCCAGCAGTTTAGGCCGAGCCGGGACAGGGGGGTTCAGAGACGAGCAGTACTTC. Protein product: CASSLGRAGTGGFRDEQYF.

CDR3 residues: CASSSPRASGKETQYF. The CDR3 DNA follows: TGTGCCAGCAGCTCGCCTAGGGCTAGCGGGAAAGAGACCCAGTACTTC. V and J are TRBV7-9 and TRBJ2-5; 9 bases align to TRBD2. CDR3 length equals 16 residues. The V and J ends lost 4 bases and 3 bases, in that order; junction bases with no gene match: 9. Germline CDR1 SEHNR, CDR2 FQNEAQ (reference sequence).